A selection of T cell receptor beta chains follows, all from one sample in a study of cytomegalovirus exposure and HLA in healthy donors. The data were produced by immunoSEQ multiplex PCR, yet TCRdb's version contains in-frame clones alone and is incomplete. The repertoire includes fewer than 200,000 clones, about 75% of them detected once, and approximately 7% sits in the top ten. The material sequenced was PBMCs. All receptors derive from a male donor in good health and CMV-seropositive. CDR3s include the opening cysteine and the closing phenylalanine or tryptophan. D genes are given only for firm matches. Expanded clones are given a class, and other clones once, few, many or no size at all.

V	D	size	J	CDR3	DNA
TRBV6-6	-	-	TRBJ1-2	CASSYSTEYYGYTF	TGTGCCAGCAGTTACTCGACGGAGTACTATGGCTACACCTTC
TRBV4-2	-	-	TRBJ1-2	CASSQVGAGDPNYGYTF	TGTGCCAGCAGCCAAGTAGGGGCGGGGGACCCTAACTATGGCTACACCTTC
TRBV6-5	-	-	TRBJ2-2	CASSYGTGELFF	TGTGCCAGCAGTTACGGGACAGGGGAGCTGTTTTTT
TRBV2	-	-	TRBJ2-3	CASTRQLNLGDTQYF	TGTGCCAGCACTAGACAGTTAAACTTAGGGGATACGCAGTATTTT
TRBV25-1	-	-	TRBJ1-3	CANLFGNTIYF	TGTGCCAATCTATTCGGAAACACCATATATTTT
TRBV5-1	-	-	TRBJ2-3	CASSLDRRDTQYF	TGCGCCAGCAGCTTGGACAGGCGAGATACGCAGTATTTT
TRBV5-1	-	-	TRBJ2-3	CASSLELAPGTDTQYF	TGCGCCAGCAGCTTGGAACTAGCCCCTGGCACAGATACGCAGTATTTT
TRBV18	-	-	TRBJ2-5	CASSAGFQETQYF	TGTGCCAGCTCAGCAGGGTTTCAGGAGACCCAGTACTTC
TRBV6-5	-	-	TRBJ2-2	CASSYRATGELFF	TGTGCCAGCAGTTACCGAGCAACCGGGGAGCTGTTTTTT
TRBV9	-	-	TRBJ1-1	CASSVMSDGGTEAFF	TGTGCCAGCAGCGTAATGTCAGATGGAGGCACTGAAGCTTTCTTT
TRBV7-9	-	-	TRBJ2-3	CASSLPGRQLDTQYF	TGTGCCAGCAGCTTGCCCGGGAGACAATTAGATACGCAGTATTTT
TRBV15	-	-	TRBJ2-1	CATSRGGLAVFSYNEQFF	TGTGCCACCAGCAGGGGGGGGCTAGCGGTCTTCTCCTACAATGAGCAGTTCTTC
TRBV5-4	TRBD2	-	TRBJ2-7	CASSLASGGAYEQYF	TGTGCCAGCAGCTTGGCTAGCGGGGGGGCTTACGAGCAGTACTTC
TRBV13	TRBD1	-	TRBJ1-1	CASSKPGQGTAFF	TGTGCCAGCAGCAAACCGGGACAGGGGACAGCTTTCTTT
TRBV7-9	-	once	TRBJ2-2	CASSSRQGYTGELFF	TGTGCCAGCAGCTCTCGGCAGGGTTACACCGGGGAGCTGTTTTTT
TRBV6-5	-	-	TRBJ1-5	CASSPGYNQPQHF	TGTGCCAGCAGTCCCGGGTACAATCAGCCCCAGCATTTT
TRBV4-3	-	-	TRBJ1-3	CASSQDTRGGNTIYF	TGCGCCAGCAGCCAAGATACCAGGGGTGGGAACACCATATATTTT
TRBV11-1	-	-	TRBJ2-5	CASSLVFGTAGGEQYF	TGTGCCAGCAGCTTAGTTTTCGGGACAGCCGGGGGAGAGCAGTACTTC
TRBV29-1	-	-	TRBJ1-1	CSVAKGRATEAFF	TGCAGCGTTGCGAAAGGGCGGGCCACTGAAGCTTTCTTT
TRBV7-8	TRBD1	once	TRBJ2-7	CASRSGTAASYEQYF	TGTGCCAGCAGGTCCGGGACAGCAGCCTCCTACGAGCAGTACTTC
TRBV19	TRBD1	-	TRBJ1-2	CASSLDRVEGYGYTF	TGTGCCAGTAGTCTGGACAGGGTGGAGGGCTATGGCTACACCTTC
TRBV4-1	-	few	TRBJ1-5	CASSHGTQVSNQPQHF	TGCGCCAGCAGCCACGGAACCCAGGTTAGCAATCAGCCCCAGCATTTT
TRBV27	TRBD1	-	TRBJ1-4	CAAGTGPTNEKLFF	TGTGCCGCTGGGACAGGACCAACTAATGAAAAACTGTTTTTT
TRBV7-3	TRBD2	-	TRBJ2-1	CASSPWPRGGGNEQFF	TGTGCCAGCAGCCCATGGCCTCGGGGGGGCGGGAATGAGCAGTTCTTC
TRBV21-1	-	-	TRBJ2-3	CASSKGGYTDTQYF	TGTGCCAGCAGCAAAGGCGGATACACAGATACGCAGTATTTT
TRBV19	TRBD1	-	TRBJ1-1	CASRDRFEAFF	TGTGCCAGTAGGGACAGGTTTGAAGCTTTCTTT
TRBV11-3	TRBD2	-	TRBJ2-1	CASSFVSTGGEQFF	TGTGCCAGCAGCTTCGTTTCGACGGGGGGGGAGCAGTTCTTC
TRBV19	TRBD1	-	TRBJ1-5	CASNRGKDQPQHF	TGTGCCAGCAACAGGGGTAAAGATCAGCCCCAGCATTTT
TRBV9	TRBD1	-	TRBJ1-2	CASSARQGGGYTF	TGTGCCAGCAGCGCCCGACAGGGAGGTGGCTACACCTTC
TRBV5-4	-	few	TRBJ2-7	CASSSIFRGAEQYF	TGTGCCAGCAGCTCCATCTTCAGGGGTGCCGAGCAGTACTTC
TRBV7-2	TRBD2	-	TRBJ2-2	CASSPGGNANTGELFF	TGTGCCAGCAGCCCCGGGGGGAACGCGAACACCGGGGAGCTGTTTTTT
TRBV11-2	TRBD1	once	TRBJ2-5	CASSLRTGEETQYF	TGTGCCAGCAGCTTAAGGACAGGGGAAGAGACCCAGTACTTC
TRBV2	TRBD1	-	TRBJ1-4	CASSDGTGPRGLFF	TGTGCCAGCAGTGATGGGACAGGCCCTCGTGGACTGTTTTTT
TRBV7-9	-	-	TRBJ1-1	CASSLAPGGRGMNTEAFF	TGTGCCAGCAGCTTAGCGCCTGGCGGCAGGGGCATGAACACTGAAGCTTTCTTT